This TCR beta chain originates from a study of neurological immune-mediated disorders. Broader study findings: There was no association between the multiple sclerosis repertoire cluster and any clinical or MRI feature. HTLV-1-associated myelopathy ranked highest for TCR clonal expansion and multiple sclerosis lowest, beneath healthy controls.

The CDR3 totals 17 residues. With 2 bases removed from V and 8 bases from J, the gap between germline ends came to 24 bases. CDR1 and CDR2 from the germline V gene are KGHSH and LQKENI. This clonotype was found many times. Its antigen is currently unknown. As for the cDNA, it was generated by 5'RACE with 10-nucleotide random UMIs. TCRdb fed the 5' RACE reads into MiXCR, producing one record per CDR3 protein. The data show fewer than 75,000 distinct CDR3 sequences, around 3% seen once. Sequences were obtained from PBMCs. The TCR comes from a man aged 35-49 years with multiple sclerosis. J is TRBJ1-2 and V is TRBV18; a weak D match, TRBD1 (6 bases). The CDR3, as DNA: TGTGCCAGCTCACCATCTGCATCACAGGGAGGTCGGAAAGGCTACACCTTC. It translates to CASSPSASQGGRKGYTF.